Listed below are T cell receptor beta chains from one sample, sequenced in a study of cytomegalovirus exposure and HLA in healthy donors. Assay: immunoSEQ multiplex PCR; the TCRdb copy retains only in-frame clones and omits some. In the table there are more than 80,000 clones, roughly 70% of which are singletons. The source material was PBMCs. The receptor set was obtained from a male donor in good health and CMV-seropositive. Both conserved end residues are part of each CDR3. Fields, in order: D gene, J gene, V gene, clone size, CDR3 protein, CDR3 DNA. The D gene is left open where the match is weak. Not every row has a clone size; where given, it reads once, few, many or a size class.

TRBD1 | TRBJ1-1 | TRBV6-5 | . | CASSYFRTGGAFF | TGTGCCAGCAGTTACTTTAGGACAGGGGGAGCTTTCTTT
. | TRBJ1-4 | TRBV4-1 | . | CASSQGAGTTNEKLFF | TGCGCCAGCAGCCAAGGAGCGGGGACAACTAATGAAAAACTGTTTTTT
TRBD1 | TRBJ1-2 | TRBV7-8 | . | CASSLGGGGYTF | TGTGCCAGCAGTTTAGGGGGCGGCGGCTACACCTTC
TRBD1 | TRBJ1-1 | TRBV9 | . | CASSARGQTEAFF | TGTGCCAGCAGCGCCCGGGGACAGACTGAAGCTTTCTTT
. | TRBJ1-6 | TRBV7-3 | few | CASSANSDSSPLHF | TGTGCCAGCAGCGCGAACAGTGATTCTTCACCCCTCCACTTT
TRBD1 | TRBJ1-4 | TRBV6-6 | . | CASRRQGLENEKLFF | TGTGCCAGCAGGAGACAGGGACTTGAGAATGAAAAACTGTTTTTT
. | TRBJ2-3 | TRBV5-1 | . | CASSSTGLSTDTQYF | TGCGCCAGCAGCTCTACAGGGTTGAGCACAGATACGCAGTATTTT
TRBD1 | TRBJ1-2 | TRBV2 | . | CASRGDRDGYGYTF | TGTGCCAGCAGAGGGGACAGGGACGGATATGGCTACACCTTC
TRBD1 | TRBJ1-2 | TRBV4-3 | once | CASSRTGQGEAGYTF | TGCGCCAGCAGCCGGACCGGACAGGGGGAGGCTGGCTACACCTTC
. | TRBJ1-4 | TRBV5-6 | . | CASSLEGRDEKLFF | TGTGCCAGCAGCTTGGAGGGGAGGGATGAAAAACTGTTTTTT
. | TRBJ1-4 | TRBV2 | . | CASRDSGGKLFF | TGTGCCTCGCGGGACTCGGGTGGAAAACTGTTTTTT
TRBD2 | TRBJ2-1 | TRBV11-2 | once | CASSLGTRTNEQFF | TGTGCCAGCAGCTTAGGGACTAGGACTAATGAGCAGTTCTTC
. | TRBJ2-7 | TRBV5-6 | . | CASSPPNSGFYEQYF | TGTGCCAGCAGCCCACCGAACTCCGGTTTCTACGAGCAGTACTTC
. | TRBJ1-1 | TRBV29-1 | . | CSVADRLNTEAFF | TGCAGCGTTGCGGACAGATTGAACACTGAAGCTTTCTTT
TRBD1 | TRBJ2-1 | TRBV29-1 | . | CSAGQGGDEQFF | TGCAGCGCGGGACAGGGTGGGGATGAGCAGTTCTTC
TRBD2 | TRBJ2-3 | TRBV6-5 | . | CACARIAGTDTQYF | TGTGCCTGCGCTAGGATAGCGGGGACAGATACGCAGTATTTT
. | TRBJ1-5 | TRBV28 | . | CASSFLEDSNQPQHF | TGTGCCAGCAGTTTTTTGGAGGATAGCAATCAGCCCCAGCATTTT
TRBD2 | TRBJ2-1 | TRBV27 | . | CASSFLPSGSMNNEQFF | TGTGCCAGCAGTTTCCTTCCTAGCGGGAGCATGAACAATGAGCAGTTCTTC
. | TRBJ2-7 | TRBV2 | . | CASSVSSEWEQYF | TGTGCCAGCAGTGTATCTTCTGAGTGGGAGCAGTACTTC
TRBD1 | TRBJ1-3 | TRBV7-9 | . | CALPDRASGNTIYF | TGTGCCTTACCCGACAGGGCCTCTGGAAACACCATATATTTT
. | TRBJ2-3 | TRBV7-2 | few | CASSPGGDTQYF | TGTGCCAGCAGCCCAGGGGGGGATACGCAGTATTTT
. | TRBJ2-7 | TRBV5-1 | . | CASSLPPQGSREQYF | TGCGCCAGCAGCCTGCCCCCCCAGGGCAGCAGGGAGCAGTACTTC
. | TRBJ2-7 | TRBV7-2 | . | CASSAQPSSLGEQYF | TGTGCCAGCAGCGCCCAACCTAGTAGCCTAGGCGAGCAGTACTTC
. | TRBJ1-1 | TRBV5-1 | few | CASSLYGGGDTEAFF | TGCGCCAGCAGCTTGTATGGAGGGGGGGACACTGAAGCTTTCTTT
. | TRBJ1-4 | TRBV20-1 | few | CSAPLGEKLFF | TGCAGTGCCCCCTTGGGCGAAAAACTGTTTTTT
TRBD2 | TRBJ2-7 | TRBV7-2 | . | CASSPRTSGTYEQYF | TGTGCCAGCAGCCCCAGGACTAGCGGAACCTACGAGCAGTACTTC
. | TRBJ2-3 | TRBV7-9 | . | CASSLAPSGTDTQYF | TGTGCCAGCAGCTTAGCTCCTAGCGGCACAGATACGCAGTATTTT
. | TRBJ2-7 | TRBV5-1 | few | CASTRDTSYEQYF | TGCGCCAGCACCCGGGACACGTCCTACGAGCAGTACTTC
TRBD1 | TRBJ1-6 | TRBV5-4 | once | CASSSAGTASYNSPLHF | TGTGCCAGCAGCTCCGCCGGGACAGCCTCCTATAATTCACCCCTCCACTTT
. | TRBJ2-3 | TRBV7-9 | few | CASSLGSAGLADTQYF | TGTGCCAGCAGCTTAGGGTCTGCGGGATTGGCGGATACGCAGTATTTT
TRBD1 | TRBJ1-2 | TRBV5-4 | . | CASSGQQGSYGYTF | TGTGCCAGCAGCGGCCAACAGGGGAGCTATGGCTACACCTTC
TRBD1 | TRBJ2-5 | TRBV5-4 | few | CASSGGNRGLVGQETQYF | TGTGCCAGCAGCGGGGGGAACAGGGGGCTAGTGGGGCAAGAGACCCAGTACTTC
. | TRBJ2-6 | TRBV5-1 | medium-sized | CASSSTGANVLTF | TGCGCCAGCAGCTCAACTGGGGCCAACGTCCTGACTTTC
TRBD1 | TRBJ1-2 | TRBV9 | . | CASSGIPPDRDGYTF | TGTGCCAGCAGCGGAATTCCTCCCGACAGGGATGGCTACACCTTC
. | TRBJ1-1 | TRBV7-9 | . | CASSLEGNTEAFF | TGTGCCAGCAGCTTGGAGGGGAACACTGAAGCTTTCTTT
TRBD2 | TRBJ2-3 | TRBV7-2 | . | CASSPGTSGLTDTQYF | TGTGCCAGCAGCCCAGGGACTAGCGGTCTCACAGATACGCAGTATTTT
. | TRBJ2-6 | TRBV29-1 | few | CSVDPGVAGANVLTF | TGCAGCGTTGATCCAGGGGTCGCTGGGGCCAACGTCCTGACTTTC
TRBD2 | TRBJ2-5 | TRBV19 | . | CASRPAGVQETQYF | TGTGCCAGTAGACCAGCGGGGGTCCAAGAGACCCAGTACTTC
TRBD2 | TRBJ2-7 | TRBV28 | . | CASSNPGGGAYEQYF | TGTGCCAGCAGTAATCCCGGCGGGGGAGCCTACGAGCAGTACTTC
. | TRBJ2-7 | TRBV18 | . | CASSPSGDRVGEQYF | TGTGCCAGCTCACCTAGCGGGGACAGGGTGGGCGAGCAGTACTTC